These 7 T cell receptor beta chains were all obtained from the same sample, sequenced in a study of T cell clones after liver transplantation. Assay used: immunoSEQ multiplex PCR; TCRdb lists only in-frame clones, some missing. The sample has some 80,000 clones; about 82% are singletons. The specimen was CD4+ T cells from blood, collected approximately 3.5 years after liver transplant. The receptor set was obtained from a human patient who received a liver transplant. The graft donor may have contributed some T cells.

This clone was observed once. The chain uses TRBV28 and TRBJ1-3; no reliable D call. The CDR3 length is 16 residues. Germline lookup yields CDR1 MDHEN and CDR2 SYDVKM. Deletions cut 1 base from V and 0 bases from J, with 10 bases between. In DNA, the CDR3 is TGTGCCAGCAGTTTATACGGACGGAGCTCTGGAAACACCATATATTTT. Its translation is CASSLYGRSSGNTIYF.

The CDR3 is CASSLEVGGTEAFF. The CDR3 nucleotides read TGTGCCAGCAGCTTGGAGGTCGGCGGGACTGAAGCTTTCTTT. This chain uses TRBV5-4 with TRBJ1-1; D remains ambiguous. Trimming pared 0 bases from V and 5 bases from J, leaving 11 bases between. This CDR3 contains 14 residues. Germline V gene data show CDR1 as SGHNT and CDR2 as YYREEE (reference sequence).

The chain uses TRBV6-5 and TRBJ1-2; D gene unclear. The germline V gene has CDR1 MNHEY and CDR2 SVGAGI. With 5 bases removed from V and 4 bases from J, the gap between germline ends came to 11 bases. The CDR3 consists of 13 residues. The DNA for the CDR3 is TGTGCCAGCAGTGGTCTGGGGAGCTATGGCTACACCTTC. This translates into CASSGLGSYGYTF.

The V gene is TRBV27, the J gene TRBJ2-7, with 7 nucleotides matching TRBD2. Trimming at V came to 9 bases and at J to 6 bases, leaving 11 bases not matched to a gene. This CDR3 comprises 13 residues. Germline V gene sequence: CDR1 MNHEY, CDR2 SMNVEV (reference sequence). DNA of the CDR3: TGTGCCAGTCCTGGGGGGGGAAGAGGCGAGCAGTACTTC. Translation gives CASPGGGRGEQYF.

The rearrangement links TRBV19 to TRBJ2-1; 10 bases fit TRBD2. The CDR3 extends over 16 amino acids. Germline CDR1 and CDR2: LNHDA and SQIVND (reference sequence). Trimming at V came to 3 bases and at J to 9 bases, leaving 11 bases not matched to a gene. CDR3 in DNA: TGTGCCAGTAGTATTGGACTAGCGGAAAAGGGGCGTGAGCAGTTCTTC. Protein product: CASSIGLAEKGREQFF.

The CDR3 DNA reads as TGTGCCAGCAGCCTGGACAGCCTAAACACTGAAGCTTTCTTT. Protein product: CASSLDSLNTEAFF. This chain links TRBV28 with TRBJ1-1, with D tentatively TRBD1 (6 bases). The CDR3 totals 14 residues. In germline, CDR1 is MDHEN, CDR2 SYDVKM. With 6 bases removed from V and 2 bases from J, the gap between germline ends came to 13 bases.

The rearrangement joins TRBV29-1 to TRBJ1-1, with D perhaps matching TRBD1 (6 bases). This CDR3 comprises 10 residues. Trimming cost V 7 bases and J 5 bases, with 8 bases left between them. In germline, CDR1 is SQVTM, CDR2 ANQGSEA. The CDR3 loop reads CSARGTEAFF. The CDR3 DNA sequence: TGCAGCGCTAGGGGGACTGAAGCTTTCTTT.